This TCR beta chain was profiled in a study of human T cells and chemical hapten exposure. Someone pulled total RNA out of unfractionated whole blood. What the library attached to individual cDNA molecules were unique molecular identifiers. TCRdb redid the calling of the reads with MiXCR, one entry per CDR3 protein. The sample includes more than 100,000 distinct CDR3 sequences, less than 10% of them seen just once. J was trimmed by 8 bases and V by 7 bases; bases with no gene match: 14. CDR3 length equals 15 residues. Germline V gives CDR1 SQVTM, CDR2 ANQGSEA. Material: whole blood. The TCR was taken from a human donor in good health. Some clones in this sample may be carry-over from other donors' samples. This chain links TRBV29-1 with TRBJ2-1; 10 bases map to TRBD2. The CDR3 nucleotides are TGCAGCGCCTGGGTTCTACTAGCGGGATTTTATGAGCAGTTCTTC. The encoded protein is CSAWVLLAGFYEQFF.